The 26 T cell receptor beta chains given below trace back to one sample, sequenced in a study of CD8+ T cells in alopecia areata. cDNA reverse transcribed from extracted RNA served as the sequencing template. Repertoires were generated with immunoSEQ multiplex PCR, while TCRdb's copy carries only in-frame clones and drops some. The table records 200,000 to 250,000 clones, roughly 69% of them present only once. Sequences were derived from CD4+ T cells sorted from blood, sampled at week 0. These receptors were collected from a human donor with alopecia areata.

About this clone itself: Other nucleotide sequences in the sample specify the same CDR3. This chain links TRBV30 with TRBJ1-1, with TRBD1 matching over 8 bases. The germline V gene encodes CDR1 GTSNPN and CDR2 SVGIG (reference sequence). V trimming: 3 bases; J trimming: 8 bases; junction bases outside the gene matches: 2. The CDR3 length is 11 residues. This chain's CDR3 is CAWSDRGEAFF. CDR3 DNA sequence: TGTGCCTGGAGCGACAGGGGAGAAGCTTTCTTT.

This clone was seen a handful of times. This chain joins TRBV2 and TRBJ1-6, with TRBD1 matching over 10 bases. J gave up 10 bases and V 2 bases, and 8 bases lay outside the gene matches. Germline lookup yields CDR1 SNHLY and CDR2 FYNNEI. The CDR3 totals 16 residues. The chain's CDR3 is CASSETPGQGKSPLHF. As DNA, the CDR3 is TGTGCCAGCAGTGAAACCCCGGGACAGGGGAAATCACCCCTCCACTTT. The full variable domain, in which reference TRBV2 and TRBJ1-6 provide the parts outside the CDR3, is EPEVTQTPSHQVTQMGQEVILRCVPISNHLYFYWYRQILGQKVEFLVSFYNNEISEKSEIFDDQFSVERPDGSNFTLKIRSTKLEDSAMYFCASSETPGQGKSPLHFGNGTRLTVT.

CDR3 nucleotides: TGTGCCAGCAGTGAATTGGATACGCAGTATTTT. Its translation is CASSELDTQYF. This sequence joins TRBV6-1 and TRBJ2-3; D is unresolved. CDR3 length: 11 residues. V was pared by 2 bases and J by 6 bases, with 3 bases between. In germline, CDR1 is MNHNS, CDR2 SASEGT.

This clone was counted between two and nine times. The V and J genes are TRBV29-1 and TRBJ2-5; 8 bases are a match to TRBD2. V dropped 6 bases and J dropped 5; count of bases not matched to a gene: 14. CDR1 SQVTM and CDR2 ANQGSEA come from the germline V gene. The CDR3 runs to 15 residues. The CDR3 coding sequence is TGCAGCGTGAAGGGGACTAGAGGTTGGATCGAGACCCAGTACTTC. It is translated as CSVKGTRGWIETQYF.

This clone was recorded a few times. The chain is built from TRBV16 and TRBJ1-1; TRBD1 might be the D (5 bases). CDR1 and CDR2 (germline): KGHSY, FQNENV. V lost 3 bases and J 11 bases, leaving 13 bases between the germline ends. CDR3 length: 12 residues. CDR3 DNA sequence: TGTGCCAGCAGCCACGACAGCCTAGGGGCTTTCTTT. Its translation is CASSHDSLGAFF.

In DNA, the CDR3 is TGTGCCAGCAGCCCGGACAGACCCTCTTACAATGAGCAGTTCTTC. It encodes CASSPDRPSYNEQFF. This rearrangement joins TRBV7-2 to TRBJ2-1; D may be TRBD1 (6 bases). The V gene lost 5 bases and the J gene lost 4 bases, with 15 bases spanning the gap. The CDR3 has 15 amino acids. CDR1 is SGHTA, CDR2 FQGNSA, per germline.

This clone appeared a few times. The rearrangement links TRBV29-1 to TRBJ2-3, with 7 nucleotides matching TRBD1. Per germline, CDR1 SQVTM and CDR2 ANQGSEA. The CDR3 contains 14 residues. The J segment lost 0 bases and the V segment lost 2 bases, leaving 2 bases of the junction unmatched. The CDR3 region is CSVEPRGSTDTQYF. CDR3 nucleotide sequence: TGCAGCGTTGAACCCAGGGGGAGCACAGATACGCAGTATTTT.

The chain employs TRBV25-1 and TRBJ2-5; 12 bases are shared with TRBD1. In germline, CDR1 is MGHDK, CDR2 SYGVNS. The CDR3 loop spans 16 amino acids. With 5 bases clipped from V and 7 bases from J, the junction kept 11 bases outside the gene matches. The CDR3 loop reads CASSPRRDRGLRTQYF. CDR3 in DNA: TGTGCCAGCAGTCCCCGAAGGGACAGGGGGCTTCGGACCCAGTACTTC.

The J gene is TRBJ1-2, the V gene TRBV25-1, with 9 bases matching TRBD1. The germline gives CDR1 MGHDK, CDR2 SYGVNS. The CDR3 runs 16 residues. V shed 1 base and J 4 bases; nucleotides not matched to a gene: 7. DNA of the CDR3: TGTGCCAGCAGTGAATCCCCGGGACAGGGACCCTATGGCTACACCTTC. Translated, it gives CASSESPGQGPYGYTF.

The genes are TRBV7-3 and TRBJ1-4; D is uncertain. Deletions cut 2 bases from V and 5 bases from J, with 15 bases between. This CDR3 is built from 16 residues. Germline loops: CDR1 SGHTA, CDR2 FQGTGA. The CDR3 protein is CASSLVGTDQNEKLFF. The CDR3 bases are TGTGCCAGCAGCTTAGTAGGAACCGATCAGAATGAAAAACTGTTTTTT.

The chain recombines TRBV30 with TRBJ2-7; TRBD1 might be the D (6 bases). The V gene lost 0 bases and the J gene lost 4 bases, with 13 bases spanning the gap. CDR3 size: 14 residues. Germline CDR1 is GTSNPN and CDR2 is SVGIG (reference sequence). The DNA for the CDR3 is TGTGCCTGGAGTGTAGGGGACATAACGTACGAGCAGTACTTC. This codes for CAWSVGDITYEQYF.

The CDR3 DNA reads TGCAGTGCCACCGCTAGCCAGGAGCAGTTCTTC. Its translation is CSATASQEQFF. The chain links TRBV20-1 to TRBJ2-1; D may be TRBD2 (5 bases). Trimming removed 6 bases at V and 10 bases at J, with 13 bases between. Germline V gene lookup returns CDR1 DFQATT and CDR2 SNEGSKA (reference sequence). The CDR3 covers 11 residues.

The gene calls are TRBV29-1 and TRBJ2-1; tentative D call: TRBD1 (5 bases). The CDR3 is 12 amino acids. The germline CDR1 and CDR2 sequences are SQVTM and ANQGSEA. Trimming took off 6 bases at V and 2 bases at J, with 8 bases between the two ends. This CDR3 reads CSVRATYNEQFF. CDR3 bases: TGCAGCGTCAGGGCCACCTACAATGAGCAGTTCTTC.

The V and J genes are TRBV7-9 and TRBJ2-5, with 8 nucleotides matching TRBD1. With 5 bases clipped from V and 5 bases from J, the junction kept 4 bases outside the gene matches. Germline V gives CDR1 SEHNR, CDR2 FQNEAQ (reference sequence). The length of the CDR3 is 13 residues. DNA of the CDR3: TGTGCCAGCAGCGGACAGGGCGGGGAGACCCAGTACTTC. The encoded protein is CASSGQGGETQYF.

In its sample, this clone was seen a few times. Other DNA sequences in the sample encode the same CDR3. This chain uses TRBV29-1 with TRBJ1-1; D not certain. V was shortened by 6 bases and J by 1 base, with 6 bases between the two germline ends. The V gene's germline CDR1 is SQVTM and CDR2 ANQGSEA. The CDR3 is 11 amino acids. DNA for the CDR3: TGCAGCGTACACAAGAACACTGAAGCTTTCTTT. Protein sequence: CSVHKNTEAFF.

This clone was observed a few times. The CDR3 is CASSLKGTTNEKLFF. DNA of the CDR3: TGTGCCAGCAGCTTAAAAGGGACCACTAATGAAAAACTGTTTTTT. The chain has TRBV7-9 and TRBJ1-4; D possibly corresponds to TRBD1 (5 bases). Deletions cut 2 bases from V and 2 bases from J, with 9 bases between. CDR1 and CDR2 from the germline V gene are SEHNR and FQNEAQ (reference sequence). The CDR3 spans 15 residues.

The chain carries TRBV30 and TRBJ2-6; 11 bases are a match to TRBD1. This CDR3 contains 18 residues. With 2 bases clipped from V and 0 bases from J, the junction kept 6 bases outside the gene matches. Germline CDR1 reads GTSNPN; CDR2 reads SVGIG (reference sequence). CDR3 bases: TGTGCCTGGAGTCCGATTGGGACAGGGGGCTCTGGGGCCAACGTCCTGACTTTC. It specifies CAWSPIGTGGSGANVLTF.

This clone was detected a few times. V is TRBV29-1 and J is TRBJ2-1; 8 bases are a match to TRBD2. Looked up from germline, CDR1 is SQVTM and CDR2 is ANQGSEA. Trimming removed 4 bases from V and 2 bases from J; junction bases left unmatched: 1. CDR3 length: 13 residues. The CDR3 sequence: CSVVSGAYNEQFF. The CDR3 nucleotides are TGCAGCGTTGTTAGCGGGGCCTACAATGAGCAGTTCTTC.

The V and J genes are TRBV29-1 and TRBJ2-7; D remains unclear. Trimming removed 4 bases from V and 2 bases from J, with 6 bases in between. This CDR3 region has 11 residues. Germline CDR1 SQVTM, CDR2 ANQGSEA. CDR3 residues: CSVAAPYEQYF. The CDR3 nucleotides are TGCAGCGTTGCAGCTCCCTACGAGCAGTACTTC.

This clone was counted between two and nine times. The rearrangement joins TRBV5-1 to TRBJ1-2, with 7 bases identical to TRBD1. Losses at the gene ends were 0 bases for V and 4 bases for J; bases not matched to a gene: 6. Germline V gives CDR1 SGHRS, CDR2 YFSETQ. The CDR3 loop spans 15 amino acids. CDR3 sequence: CASSLDQGGIYGYTF. DNA of the CDR3: TGCGCCAGCAGCTTGGATCAGGGGGGTATCTATGGCTACACCTTC.

The chain employs TRBV6-5 and TRBJ2-3; 8 bases are a match to TRBD1. Germline assignment: CDR1 MNHEY and CDR2 SVGAGI. V trimming: 6 bases; J trimming: 4 bases; junction bases outside the gene matches: 3. The CDR3 runs 13 residues. The CDR3 region is CASSDRGPDTQYF. CDR3 in DNA: TGTGCCAGCAGCGACAGGGGCCCAGATACGCAGTATTTT.

The rearrangement links TRBV29-1 to TRBJ2-1; tentative D call: TRBD1 (6 bases). This CDR3 region has 13 residues. Trimming removed 4 bases from V and 5 bases from J, with 12 bases in between. Germline-derived CDR1 and CDR2 are SQVTM and ANQGSEA. The chain's CDR3 is CSVARTADNEQFF. CDR3 coding DNA: TGCAGCGTTGCGAGGACAGCAGACAATGAGCAGTTCTTC.

This clone occurred a few times. Here the CDR3 DNA reads TGTGCCAGCAGCTTACCCCTGACAGGACGGACTGAAGCTTTCTTT. Protein: CASSLPLTGRTEAFF. The chain carries TRBV7-9 and TRBJ1-1; tentatively, D is TRBD1 (6 bases). Trimming pared 2 bases from V and 5 bases from J, leaving 15 bases between. CDR3 length equals 15 residues. Germline-derived CDR1 and CDR2 are SEHNR and FQNEAQ (reference sequence). The full variable domain, in which reference TRBV7-9 and TRBJ1-1 provide the parts outside the CDR3, is DTGVSQNPRHKITKRGQNVTFRCDPISEHNRLYWYRQTLGQGPEFLTYFQNEAQLEKSRLLSDRFSAERPKGSFSTLEIQRTEQGDSAMYLCASSLPLTGRTEAFFGQGTRLTVV.

This chain joins TRBV7-2 and TRBJ1-1; 7 nucleotides align to TRBD1. Germline V gives CDR1 SGHTA, CDR2 FQGNSA. There are 13 residues in the CDR3. V lost 6 bases, J lost 7 bases, and 8 bases stayed unmatched. This chain's CDR3 is CASRRTGTDEAFF. The CDR3 nucleotides read TGTGCCAGCAGGCGAACCGGGACAGATGAAGCTTTCTTT.

V usage is TRBV4-1 and J usage is TRBJ1-1, with D maybe TRBD1 (5 bases). This CDR3 spans 14 amino acids. Germline V gene sequence: CDR1 MGHRA, CDR2 YSYEKL. Trimming removed 4 bases from V and 1 base from J, with 10 bases in between. The CDR3 here is CASSRDRSNTEAFF. The CDR3 DNA reads as TGCGCCAGCAGCCGAGACAGATCGAACACTGAAGCTTTCTTT.

This clone came up a few times. V gene TRBV6-5 combines with J gene TRBJ1-2; D not resolved. The length of the CDR3 is 13 residues. Germline loops: CDR1 MNHEY, CDR2 SVGAGI. V was cut by 6 bases and J by 7 bases, with 15 bases left in between. CDR3 in DNA: TGTGCCAGCAGAAGTCCTCAACGTTTTGGCTACACCTTC. Its translation: CASRSPQRFGYTF.